This T cell receptor (beta chain) was captured in a study of cytomegalovirus exposure and HLA in healthy donors. As for the study in general: The platform used for the 100 to 150 validation repertoires matched that of the 666 first-cohort repertoires, a later analysis reported. Findings of the study overall: The study labeled fewer than 200 TCR beta chains cytomegalovirus-associated.

Germline V gene lookup returns CDR1 SGHRS and CDR2 YFSETQ. The CDR3 consists of 14 residues. V dropped 4 bases and J dropped 5 bases, with 15 bases sitting between them. About this clone: Its antigen is not identified.

Measured with immunoSEQ multiplex PCR; TCRdb has only the in-frame clones, and not every one. The table includes under 250,000 clones, roughly 89% detected once. Among the 120 or so subjects of the validation cohort, separate from the 666-subject first cohort, were the donors. What was sequenced was PBMCs. The clonotype originates from a man aged 18 to 30 in good health and CMV-seronegative. The chain links TRBV5-1 to TRBJ2-5; a weak D match, TRBD1 (6 bases). The CDR3, as DNA: TGCGCCAGCAGCCTGAACCTAGGACAGGAGACCCAGTACTTC. Amino acids: CASSLNLGQETQYF.